This T cell receptor (beta chain) was recorded in a study of long-term antiretroviral therapy in people with HIV. Overall study results and limits: Those clones which expanded before ART made up the dominant part of the repertoire at all time points. CDR3 lengths in HIV samples spanned a narrower range than controls. After ART, diversity increased yet remained lower than transplant donor controls.

Comments on this clone: Its antigen is as yet unknown.

Assay version v3.0 of immunoSEQ was used, and it was run at survey level. The target of sequencing was roughly 40,000-50,000 T-cell genomes per sample. Repertoires were generated with immunoSEQ multiplex PCR, while TCRdb's copy carries only in-frame clones and drops some. The sample lists 20,000 to 25,000 clones, approximately 80% occurring once. V was shortened by 3 bases and J by 6 bases, with 17 bases between the two germline ends. CDR1 LGHNA and CDR2 YSLEER come from the germline V gene. This CDR3 spans 15 amino acids. The sample consisted of unsorted PBMCs, taken 1.2 years after starting antiretroviral therapy. The source of this sequence is a woman in her 40s with HIV. The chain carries TRBV4-3 and TRBJ1-2; D is uncertain. Here the CDR3 reads CASSHSIGNPDGYTF. CDR3 nucleotides: TGCGCCAGCAGCCATAGTATCGGGAACCCGGATGGCTACACCTTC.